This T cell receptor beta chain was recorded in a study of siplizumab effects on memory and regulatory T cells (dated by TCRdb to the late 2010s). With regard to the full study: The study looked at the effect of siplizumab, an anti-CD2 antibody, on alloreactive T-cell subsets in allogeneic mixed lymphocyte reactions made from human PBMCs. Overall study results and their limits: Because sequences below about 10^-5 frequency were poorly captured, only a minor fraction of alloreactive clones could be mapped to unstimulated subsets. The cumulative frequency of alloreactive sequences traceable to unstimulated CD4+ memory T cells was significantly reduced by siplizumab. About 80-96% of proliferating CD4+ or CD8+ clones could not be given a naive or memory phenotype. Whether proliferating Tregs from siplizumab cultures actually had suppressive function was not functionally confirmed. Of the alloreactive CD4+ clones that could be mapped, the Treg-derived share averaged about 67% with siplizumab compared with 25% to 30% in control reactions. Unstimulated naive T cells appeared more diverse than memory T cells, and naive cells seemed to contribute substantially to the alloresponse.

The method was the immunoSEQ multiplex PCR assay. The deep sequencing platform assayed about 10^5 TCR templates per sample. Genomic DNA extracted from sorted T cells was the material used for TCRbeta CDR3 sequencing. The original pipeline was this. The R programming language was used for clonal analysis of the TCRbeta CDR3 data. Unstimulated samples were compared with post-reaction CFSE-low samples to define alloreactive CD4+ and CD8+ clones. Regulatory or non-regulatory origin of alloreactive CD4+ clones was assigned by matching sequences to the sorted unstimulated Treg and non-Treg repertoires. The table was pulled from immuneACCESS by TCRdb, which kept in-frame rearrangements only. Such tables lose some clones; where checked, under half of the loss comes from unresolved V genes, and the rest has no known cause. V, J and clone size were drawn from that table, and D and trimming were deduced from the DNA. The sample profile shows 100,000 or so clones; around 90% of them were found once. The ten biggest clones cover 0.15% of the sample.

TCRbeta CDR3 sequencing was performed on sorted unstimulated T cells and on proliferating T cells recovered from mixed lymphocyte reactions. Fresh whole blood from more than 8 HLA-typed healthy donors was used as the source from which PBMCs were isolated. A note on this clone: Its recognized antigen is unknown. Per-base quality was not reported, and no clone a single base away is much larger than it.

Trimming leaves V shorter by 4 bases and J shorter by 6 bases, with the junction holding 1 base beyond the gene matches. Sequences SNHLY (CDR1) and FYNNEI (CDR2) are obtained from the germline V gene. The CDR3 spans 14 residues, from the cysteine through the phenylalanine. CDR3 DNA only is kept here, 42 bases in frame from base 1. This sequence originates from a human donor in good health. The sequencing input was CD4+ T cells sorted from blood. This receptor chain uses TRBV2 and TRBJ1-6, and 9 bases in between align with TRBD1. Read as DNA, the sequence is TGTGCCAGCAGTGTGGGACAGGGTAATTCACCCCTCCACTTT. Its translation reads: CASSVGQGNSPLHF.